The clone carrying this TCR beta chain appeared a single time. The sample belongs to a study of blood T cell repertoires in COVID-19. Looked up from germline, CDR1 is MNHEY and CDR2 is SVGAGI. CDR3 length equals 13 residues. The V and J ends lost 2 bases and 7 bases, in that order; junction bases with no gene match: 4. Per the authors' pipeline: Cell counts per sample came from amplifying reference gene primers. Method: immunoSEQ multiplex PCR; TCRdb's copy keeps in-frame clones and lacks some. D and trimming were read from the DNA, whereas the V and J calls and clone size are those reported in that table. The sample shows 140,000 to 150,000 clones, more than 80% of them seen only once.

Sequenced sample: peripheral blood. This TCR derives from a human donor with acute or convalescent COVID-19. The donor label of this sample is uncertain. The J gene is TRBJ1-2, the V gene TRBV6-5; 7 bases are shared with TRBD1. CDR3 sequence: CASSYRQGGGYTF. In DNA form, the CDR3 reads TGTGCCAGCAGTTACCGACAGGGAGGTGGCTACACCTTC.